Here is one TCR beta chain with its context. The antigen remains undetermined. Genomic DNA belonging to each subset was distributed in equal measure over several immunoSEQ plates. Authors' analysis steps: ImmunoSEQ supplied junction-only sequences lacking quality scores, so filtering was different. TCRdb's copy holds only in-frame clones and misses some; the assay was immunoSEQ multiplex PCR. From that table come the V and J calls and clone size; the DNA was used to work out D and trimming. The profile shows some 2,400,000 clones, approximately 94% of them singletons. These data come from a study of shared clonotypes between healthy human individuals. Study information: Donors were two women and three men aged 18 to 49.

Findings of the study overall: A reduction in generation probabilities was seen for non-shared clonotypes relative to those shared by all four donors.

The CDR3 is made up of 16 amino acids. CDR1 KGHSH and CDR2 LQKENI come from the germline V gene. J was trimmed by 4 bases and V by 5 bases; bases with no gene match: 11. This TCR derives from a man between 18 and 29 years old in good health. The chain carries TRBV18 and TRBJ2-7; 10 bases are a match to TRBD2. The sequenced material came from naive CD4+ T cells sorted from blood. Subset denoted: CD45RA+ positively selected. This chain's CDR3 is CASSGLGLAERYEQYF. The CDR3 nucleotides read TGTGCCAGCTCAGGACTCGGACTAGCGGAGCGTTACGAGCAGTACTTC.